This T cell receptor (beta chain) was recovered during a study of shared clonotypes between healthy human individuals. A note on this clone: The sample contains more than one DNA sequence encoding this CDR3.

In the naive CD8 group, cells lacked CD45RO and were positively selected for CCR7, so terminally differentiated effector memory CD45RA+ cells were left out. Some clones are missing from TCRdb's copy, which holds only in-frame ones; the method was immunoSEQ multiplex PCR. This table holds millions of clones, roughly 91% found once. The clonotype was recovered from a man younger than 35 in good health. Some clones in this sample may be carry-over from other donors' samples. Sequencing was done on a sample of naive CD8+ T cells from PBMCs.

CDR3 sequence: CASSSGTGVYEQYF. The CDR3 DNA is TGTGCCAGCAGCTCGGGGACAGGGGTTTACGAGCAGTACTTC. This chain connects TRBV5-6 to TRBJ2-7; 10 bases line up with TRBD1. Trimming took 3 bases from V and 4 from J; bases not matched to a gene: 4. Germline V gene lookup returns CDR1 SGHDT and CDR2 YYEEEE. The CDR3 length is 14 residues.